This T cell receptor beta chain was retrieved from a study of blood T cell repertoires in COVID-19. With 0 bases clipped from V and 5 bases from J, the junction kept 2 bases outside the gene matches. The germline V gene has CDR1 SGHRS and CDR2 YFSETQ. The CDR3 length is 14 residues. Using immunoSEQ multiplex PCR, the repertoire was profiled, and TCRdb retains in-frame clones only, with some absent. The sample includes roughly 97,000 clones, roughly 82% of them seen just once. The receptor comes from a man aged 55 to 70 with acute or convalescent COVID-19. The sample was peripheral blood. The rearrangement links TRBV5-1 to TRBJ1-5, with 7 bases that match TRBD1. In DNA, the CDR3 is TGCGCCAGCAGCTTGGATGGGACAGATCAGCCCCAGCATTTT. It specifies CASSLDGTDQPQHF.